The 27 T cell receptor beta chains below all came from one sample that was sequenced in a study of cytomegalovirus exposure and HLA in healthy donors. Vbeta (60) and Jbeta (13) primers were used in the PCR. This table comes from immunoSEQ multiplex PCR, and its TCRdb copy is limited to in-frame clones, with some not included. Altogether roughly 55,000 clones are present, around 85% being singletons, with the ten largest covering 2% to 2.5%. The sequencing input was PBMCs. The receptors shown here come from a boy aged 5-17 years in good health and CMV-seropositive.

V and J are TRBV18 and TRBJ2-5; 9 nucleotides match TRBD1. There are 16 residues in the CDR3. J lost 4 bases, V lost 0 bases, and 6 bases had no gene match. Germline V gene data show CDR1 as KGHSH and CDR2 as LQKENI. CDR3: CASSPPLGTGIETQYF. CDR3 bases: TGTGCCAGCTCACCACCCCTAGGGACAGGGATAGAGACCCAGTACTTC. The complete variable domain, with remaining parts taken from reference TRBV18 and TRBJ2-5, reads NAGVMQNPRHLVRRRGQEARLRCSPMKGHSHVYWYRQLPEEGLKFMVYLQKENIIDESGMPKERFSAEFPKEGPSILRIQQVVRGDSAAYFCASSPPLGTGIETQYFGPGTRLLVL.

The chain uses TRBV4-2 and TRBJ1-1; the D gene is possibly TRBD1 (5 bases). Germline CDR1 and CDR2: LGHNA and YNFKEQ. The CDR3 loop spans 16 amino acids. Trimming took 1 base from V and 4 from J, leaving 16 bases between them. The CDR3 DNA sequence: TGTGCCAGCAGCCAAGCGATAAGGGGCGGTTTCACTGAAGCTTTCTTT. Translated: CASSQAIRGGFTEAFF.

This clone has just one count. This CDR3 is CATAGGGGELFF. The DNA for the CDR3 is TGTGCCACTGCTGGCGGGGGTGGGGAGCTGTTTTTT. The V call is TRBV10-3, the J call TRBJ2-2; 7 positions agree with TRBD2. Germline loops: CDR1 ENHRY, CDR2 SYGVKD. This CDR3 spans 12 amino acids. V lost 10 bases to trimming and J lost 8 bases; unmatched junction nucleotides: 7.

This chain links TRBV28 with TRBJ1-2; a possible D gene is TRBD1 (6 bases). There are 11 residues in the CDR3. The V gene lost 7 bases and the J gene lost 10 bases, with 13 bases spanning the gap. Germline CDR1 MDHEN, CDR2 SYDVKM. CDR3: CASTSRTDYTF. The DNA for the CDR3 is TGTGCCAGCACCTCTAGGACAGACTACACCTTC.

J is TRBJ1-1 and V is TRBV7-9; perhaps TRBD1 as D (5 bases). The V gene lost 8 bases and the J gene lost 4 bases, with 17 bases spanning the gap. The CDR3 is 14 amino acids. CDR1 is SEHNR, CDR2 FQNEAQ, per germline (reference sequence). CDR3 coding DNA: TGTGCCAGCGGCGGGGGACTAGTAGGCACTGAAGCTTTCTTT. This sequence encodes CASGGGLVGTEAFF. The full variable domain, with the rest looked up from reference TRBV7-9 and TRBJ1-1, is DTGVSQNPRHKITKRGQNVTFRCDPISEHNRLYWYRQTLGQGPEFLTYFQNEAQLEKSRLLSDRFSAERPKGSFSTLEIQRTEQGDSAMYLCASGGGLVGTEAFFGQGTRLTVV.

V and J are TRBV19 and TRBJ2-3, with TRBD1 matching 8 bases. The CDR3 runs 15 residues. The trim removed 4 bases at V and 1 base at J, leaving 4 bases unmatched. The germline CDR1 and CDR2 sequences are LNHDA and SQIVND (reference sequence). The CDR3 region has the DNA TGTGCCAGTAGTAAGGGACAGGCCCGCACAGATACGCAGTATTTT. Translating gives CASSKGQARTDTQYF.

This clone was seen only once. This chain connects TRBV5-5 to TRBJ2-2; D may be TRBD1 (6 bases). Trimming removed 0 bases at V and 6 bases at J, with 18 bases between. CDR1 and CDR2 (germline): SGHKS, YYEKEE (reference sequence). The CDR3 is 17 residues long. The CDR3 sequence is CASSLADGTRGSGELFF. The CDR3 DNA reads TGTGCCAGCAGCTTGGCCGATGGGACGAGGGGGTCCGGGGAGCTGTTTTTT. The full variable domain, in which reference TRBV5-5 and TRBJ2-2 provide the parts outside the CDR3, is DAGVTQSPTHLIKTRGQQVTLRCSPISGHKSVSWYQQVLGQGPQFIFQYYEKEERGRGNFPDRFSARQFPNYSSELNVNALLLGDSALYLCASSLADGTRGSGELFFGEGSRLTVL.

The V gene is TRBV7-2, the J gene TRBJ2-3; 9 nucleotides agree with TRBD2. Per germline, CDR1 SGHTA and CDR2 FQGNSA. The CDR3 has 14 residues. Trimming at V came to 5 bases and at J to 5 bases, leaving 5 bases not matched to a gene. CDR3 residues: CASSGGGAGDTQYF. The CDR3 DNA sequence: TGTGCCAGCAGCGGCGGGGGGGCGGGAGATACGCAGTATTTT.

The rearrangement links TRBV29-1 to TRBJ1-1; D not certain. The V gene lost 4 bases and the J gene lost 4 bases, with 13 bases spanning the gap. Germline lookup yields CDR1 SQVTM and CDR2 ANQGSEA. The CDR3 extends over 13 amino acids. The CDR3 region is CSVGGRLGTEAFF. CDR3 sequence (DNA): TGCAGCGTTGGAGGGAGGTTAGGCACTGAAGCTTTCTTT.

This clone was seen more than once but under ten times. The V call is TRBV4-1, the J call TRBJ1-4, with a possible D match to TRBD1 (6 bases). The CDR3 runs 16 residues. Germline lookup yields CDR1 MGHRA and CDR2 YSYEKL. V lost 8 bases to trimming and J lost 4 bases, with 20 bases between them. This CDR3 is CASSPRSGHVNEKLFF. The CDR3 bases are TGCGCCAGCTCGCCCCGTTCGGGACACGTTAATGAAAAACTGTTTTTT.

A note on this clone: Germline is not matched at one junction end, which may reflect a read error. V and J are TRBV25-1 and TRBJ2-1; weak D call: TRBD1 (6 bases). There are 16 residues in the CDR3. CDR1 MGHDK and CDR2 SYGVNS come from the germline V gene. The CDR3 nucleotides are TGTGCCAGCAGTGAAATTGCAGGGGCCTTCTACGATGAGCAGTTCTTC. It codes for CASSEIAGAFYDEQFF.

The chain uses TRBV5-6 and TRBJ2-7; the match to TRBD2 covers 8 bases. Looked up from germline, CDR1 is SGHDT and CDR2 is YYEEEE. This CDR3 comprises 17 residues. V dropped 3 bases and J dropped 1; count of bases not matched to a gene: 12. The CDR3 DNA sequence: TGTGCCAGCAGCTCGAATGATGGGACTAGGTCTTCCTACGAGCAGTACTTC. It specifies CASSSNDGTRSSYEQYF. Using reference TRBV5-6 and TRBJ2-7 for the parts outside the CDR3, the full variable domain is DAGVTQSPTHLIKTRGQQVTLRCSPKSGHDTVSWYQQALGQGPQFIFQYYEEEERQRGNFPDRFSGHQFPNYSSELNVNALLLGDSALYLCASSSNDGTRSSYEQYFGPGTRLTVT.

V is TRBV6-1 and J is TRBJ2-3, with 7 bases identical to TRBD1. V trimming: 2 bases; J trimming: 3 bases; junction bases outside the gene matches: 2. The CDR3 contains 14 residues. CDR1 MNHNS and CDR2 SASEGT come from the germline V gene. CDR3 region: CASSERQGTDTQYF. CDR3 bases: TGTGCCAGCAGTGAAAGACAGGGTACAGATACGCAGTATTTT.

This chain uses TRBV7-8 with TRBJ1-5; D perhaps matches TRBD1 (6 bases). In germline, CDR1 is SGHVS, CDR2 FQNEAQ. CDR3 size: 15 residues. V dropped 6 bases and J dropped 6 bases, with 18 bases sitting between them. CDR3 sequence: CASSYLTGPSQPQHF. The CDR3 DNA reads TGTGCCAGCAGTTATCTGACAGGCCCCAGTCAGCCCCAGCATTTT.

The V gene is TRBV19, the J gene TRBJ2-2, with a tentative D call TRBD2 (6 bases). This CDR3 is built from 16 residues. CDR1 LNHDA and CDR2 SQIVND come from the germline V gene (reference sequence). Trimming removed 6 bases from V and 7 bases from J, with 21 bases in between. The CDR3 nucleotides are TGTGCCAGTAGGCGTTCGGAGGGGTCCGGGAACGGGGAGCTGTTTTTT. Protein product: CASRRSEGSGNGELFF.

The genes are TRBV29-1 and TRBJ1-2; D is unresolved. This CDR3 is built from 11 residues. Germline CDR1 is SQVTM and CDR2 is ANQGSEA. Trimming took off 8 bases at V and 2 bases at J, with 9 bases between the two ends. CDR3 sequence reads: CSTLSNYGYTF. The CDR3 nucleotides read TGCAGCACCCTGAGCAACTATGGCTACACCTTC.

The chain carries TRBV6-1 and TRBJ1-2; TRBD1 might be the D (5 bases). Trimming pared 8 bases from V and 3 bases from J, leaving 10 bases between. Germline V gene sequence: CDR1 MNHNS, CDR2 SASEGT. The CDR3 is 12 residues long. The CDR3 DNA sequence: TGTGCCAGCGGTCCCAGGGACTATGGCTACACCTTC. Translation: CASGPRDYGYTF.

The rearrangement joins TRBV5-1 to TRBJ1-1, with a possible D match to TRBD1 (6 bases). In germline, CDR1 is SGHRS, CDR2 YFSETQ. CDR3 size: 16 residues. Trimming cost V 1 base and J 5 bases, with 18 bases left between them. The CDR3 reads CASSLRIAGGQTEAFF. Written as DNA, the CDR3 is TGCGCCAGCAGCTTGCGAATTGCGGGGGGACAAACTGAAGCTTTCTTT.

In DNA form, the CDR3 reads TGTGCCAGCAGTAAAACCGAGGAAGCTTTCTTT. Protein: CASSKTEEAFF. J is TRBJ1-1 and V is TRBV6-6; D unresolved. CDR1 and CDR2 (germline): MNHNY, SVGAGI (reference sequence). Trimming stripped 5 bases from V and 8 bases from J, with 9 bases between. CDR3 length equals 11 residues.

The chain combines TRBV13 with TRBJ2-5; 11 bases align to TRBD2. The J segment lost 0 bases and the V segment lost 5 bases, leaving 8 bases of the junction unmatched. This CDR3 spans 17 amino acids. Looked up from germline, CDR1 is PRHDT and CDR2 is FYEKMQ (reference sequence). CDR3 sequence: CASSIDRLAGYQETQYF. DNA for the CDR3: TGTGCCAGCAGCATCGACCGACTAGCGGGGTACCAAGAGACCCAGTACTTC.

The chain recombines TRBV28 with TRBJ1-1, with D maybe TRBD1 (5 bases). CDR3 length equals 13 residues. The germline CDR1 and CDR2 sequences are MDHEN and SYDVKM. With 7 bases removed from V and 5 bases from J, the gap between germline ends came to 14 bases. DNA for the CDR3: TGTGCCAGCACCGTGGCCGGGGGAACTGAAGCTTTCTTT. It codes for CASTVAGGTEAFF.

About this clone itself: Compared with germline, one end of the junction differs, possibly owing to a read error. The genes are TRBV12-5 and TRBJ2-7, with 7 bases lining up with TRBD1. The CDR3 runs to 15 residues. CDR1 and CDR2 (germline): LGHNT, FRNRAP. CDR3 residues: CVSGLDPNRGDEQYF. The CDR3 DNA follows: TGTGTTAGTGGTTTGGACCCGAACAGGGGCGACGAGCAGTACTTC.

The rearrangement uses TRBV25-1 and TRBJ2-1; tentative D call: TRBD2 (6 bases). Looked up from germline, CDR1 is MGHDK and CDR2 is SYGVNS. The V end was cut by 3 bases, the J end by 5 bases, with 14 bases between. The CDR3 is 15 residues long. The CDR3 loop reads CASSDQSRDHNEQFF. The CDR3 DNA reads as TGTGCCAGCAGTGATCAATCGCGGGATCACAATGAGCAGTTCTTC. Variable domain in full (rest from reference TRBV25-1 and TRBJ2-1): EADIYQTPRYLVIGTGKKITLECSQTMGHDKMYWYQQDPGMELHLIHYSYGVNSTEKGDLSSESTVSRIRTEHFPLTLESARPSHTSQYLCASSDQSRDHNEQFFGPGTRLTVL.

The J gene is TRBJ2-7, the V gene TRBV6-5; the D gene is possibly TRBD1 (6 bases). The CDR3 has 14 residues. Trimming took 2 bases from V and 2 from J, leaving 10 bases between them. The germline CDR1 and CDR2 sequences are MNHEY and SVGAGI. The CDR3 here is CASSYDRFAYEQYF. DNA for the CDR3: TGTGCCAGCAGTTACGACAGGTTTGCCTACGAGCAGTACTTC.

This sequence joins TRBV13 and TRBJ1-2; tentative D call: TRBD1 (5 bases). CDR3 length: 14 residues. V gave up 8 bases and J gave up 4 bases, with 17 bases separating them. Germline CDR1 reads PRHDT; CDR2 reads FYEKMQ (reference sequence). In DNA, the CDR3 is TGTGCCAGCTACCGACAGTACCATCTCTATGGCTACACCTTC. Its protein is CASYRQYHLYGYTF.

The chain uses TRBV9 and TRBJ1-1; 8 nucleotides match TRBD1. This CDR3 spans 16 amino acids. CDR1 is SGDLS, CDR2 YYNGEE, per germline. V lost 0 bases and J lost 7; bases outside the gene matches: 11. The CDR3 sequence is CASSVDSGGAVGEAFF. As DNA, the CDR3 is TGTGCCAGCAGCGTAGATTCAGGGGGCGCGGTGGGTGAAGCTTTCTTT.

The genes are TRBV13 and TRBJ2-3; maybe TRBD1 (5 bases). The CDR3 length is 12 residues. CDR1 is PRHDT, CDR2 FYEKMQ, per germline (reference sequence). Trimming left V 3 bases short and J 6 bases short, with 7 bases between. The CDR3, as DNA: TGTGCCAGCAGCTTCAGGGTGGATACGCAGTATTTT. Protein product: CASSFRVDTQYF. The complete variable domain, with remaining parts taken from reference TRBV13 and TRBJ2-3, reads AAGVIQSPRHLIKEKRETATLKCYPIPRHDTVYWYQQGPGQDPQFLISFYEKMQSDKGSIPDRFSAQQFSDYHSELNMSSLELGDSALYFCASSFRVDTQYFGPGTRLTVL.